This T cell receptor beta chain appears in the sequencing data of a study of spatial heterogeneity in lung cancer. The time point denotes: sample taken at primary tumor resection. Whole RNA was taken from tumor, nontumor lung or frozen PBMC; it was then sequenced unsorted. Each CDR3 protein is one row after TCRdb ran MiXCR on the 5' RACE reads. The repertoire has more than 20,000 distinct CDR3 sequences, over 4.5% of them found once; the top ten carry less than 45%. This clonotype came up many times. There are 14 residues in the CDR3. CDR1 MNHEY and CDR2 SMNVEV come from the germline V gene (reference sequence). Trimming pared 0 bases from V and 3 bases from J, leaving 9 bases between.

The rearrangement joins TRBV27 to TRBJ2-7; D call uncertain. Source: PBMCs, taken at surgery. The clonotype originates from a male donor with early-stage non-small cell lung cancer. CDR3 coding DNA: TGTGCCAGCAGTTTATCTCGGAACAACTACGAGCAGTACTTC. Its protein product is CASSLSRNNYEQYF.